The present entry profiles one T cell receptor (beta chain) with its context. The V gene's germline CDR1 is SGDLS and CDR2 YYNGEE. V shed 2 bases and J shed 4 bases, with 12 bases lying between them. The CDR3 consists of 15 residues. PCR was performed using 60 Vbeta and 13 Jbeta primers. Clones were sequenced by immunoSEQ multiplex PCR, and TCRdb holds only the in-frame ones, with some missing. The repertoire includes 180,000 or so clones, approximately 85% of them detected once, and roughly 8.8% sits in the top ten. This sample is part of a study of cytomegalovirus exposure and HLA in healthy donors.

The sequence was obtained from a man aged 18-30 years in good health and CMV-seropositive. The gene calls are TRBV9 and TRBJ2-2; tentatively, D is TRBD2 (7 bases). Sequencing was performed on PBMCs. CDR3: CASSVRAGATGELFF. The CDR3 DNA is TGTGCCAGCAGCGTGAGGGCGGGGGCCACCGGGGAGCTGTTTTTT.